This passage covers 6 T cell receptor beta chains from one sample sequenced in a study of cytomegalovirus exposure and HLA in healthy donors. Primers included in the PCR were 60 Vbeta and 13 Jbeta primers. Here immunoSEQ multiplex PCR was the method, and the copy in TCRdb shows in-frame clones only, minus some. The sample contains roughly 160,000 clones, roughly four fifths of which appear only once. The specimen sequenced was PBMCs. These receptors all come from a man in his forties or fifties in good health and CMV-seropositive.

The chain has TRBV18 and TRBJ2-7, with a possible D match to TRBD2 (6 bases). The CDR3 totals 12 residues. V lost 6 bases, J lost 7 bases, and 13 bases lay in between. CDR1 and CDR2 (germline): KGHSH, LQKENI. CDR3 loop: CASSHRGDEQYF. The CDR3 coding sequence is TGTGCCAGCTCCCACCGCGGGGATGAGCAGTACTTC.

The chain couples TRBV5-6 to TRBJ2-2; no firm D call. The ends were cut back, 3 bases at V and 5 bases at J, with 8 bases in the middle. Per the germline V gene, CDR1 is SGHDT and CDR2 is YYEEEE. The CDR3 totals 13 residues. In nucleotides, the CDR3 is TGTGCCAGCAGCTATAGTATAACCGGGGAGCTGTTTTTT. Encoded protein: CASSYSITGELFF.

This clone was observed a few times. This rearrangement joins TRBV5-4 to TRBJ1-1; 10 bases line up with TRBD1. This CDR3 is built from 14 residues. Germline V gene data show CDR1 as SGHNT and CDR2 as YYREEE (reference sequence). The J segment lost 1 base and the V segment lost 5 bases, leaving 2 bases of the junction unmatched. The CDR3 protein is CASRRDRGNTEAFF. The CDR3 DNA reads TGTGCCAGCAGACGGGACAGGGGGAACACTGAAGCTTTCTTT.

V is TRBV2 and J is TRBJ2-1; 13 bases agree with TRBD2. The J segment lost 2 bases and the V segment lost 6 bases, leaving 1 base of the junction unmatched. Germline loops: CDR1 SNHLY, CDR2 FYNNEI. The CDR3 has 15 amino acids. The CDR3 sequence is CASSGTSGAYNEQFF. CDR3 sequence (DNA): TGTGCCAGCAGCGGGACTAGCGGGGCCTACAATGAGCAGTTCTTC.

V and J are TRBV11-2 and TRBJ2-3, with D perhaps matching TRBD1 (5 bases). CDR3 length: 15 residues. With 6 bases removed from V and 0 bases from J, the gap between germline ends came to 13 bases. Germline V gene lookup returns CDR1 SGHAT and CDR2 FQNNGV. Here the CDR3 reads CASSPDITSTDTQYF. The CDR3 nucleotides read TGTGCCAGCAGTCCGGACATAACTAGCACAGATACGCAGTATTTT.

This clone was observed once. The chain is built from TRBV6-6 and TRBJ2-7; D perhaps matches TRBD2 (5 bases). CDR3 size: 12 residues. CDR1 and CDR2 from the germline V gene are MNHNY and SVGAGI (reference sequence). The germline V and J ends were trimmed by 2 bases and 4 bases, with 6 bases remaining between them. CDR3 region: CASSYEGYEQYF. In nucleotides, the CDR3 is TGTGCCAGCAGTTACGAGGGATACGAGCAGTACTTC.